A selection of T cell receptor beta chains follows, all from one sample in a study of neurological immune-mediated disorders. TCRdb re-analysed the 5' RACE reads in MiXCR, keeping a single row per CDR3 protein. The data contain approximately 130,000 distinct CDR3 sequences, about 3.4% of them seen just once; the ten biggest clones take up 1.3%. The source material was PBMCs. These receptors were taken from a woman in her thirties with multiple sclerosis. CDR3s include the opening cysteine and the closing phenylalanine or tryptophan. The order of the fields is clone size, D gene, V gene, J gene, CDR3 protein, CDR3 DNA. A D gene is named only where the DNA matches it firmly. Clone sizes are shown as how often the clone was seen (once, few, many) or a class if it is expanded.

size: many; D: TRBD2; V: TRBV6-2/TRBV6-3; J: TRBJ2-7; CDR3: CASSQPGRGANEQYF; DNA: TGTGCCAGCAGCCAACCAGGGAGGGGCGCGAACGAGCAGTACTTC
size: many; D: TRBD1; V: TRBV12-3/TRBV12-4; J: TRBJ1-4; CDR3: CASRLTGVENEKLFF; DNA: TGTGCCAGCAGACTAACAGGGGTCGAAAATGAAAAACTGTTTTTT
size: many; D: .; V: TRBV13; J: TRBJ1-4; CDR3: CASSLNPALGGEKLFF; DNA: TGTGCCAGCAGCTTAAATCCGGCCCTCGGCGGTGAAAAACTGTTTTTT
size: many; D: .; V: TRBV20-1; J: TRBJ1-1; CDR3: CSAREMGGRDTEAFF; DNA: TGCAGTGCTAGGGAAATGGGGGGCAGGGACACTGAAGCTTTCTTT
size: many; D: TRBD1; V: TRBV6-5; J: TRBJ2-7; CDR3: CASHRTGKGSYEQYF; DNA: TGTGCCAGCCATCGGACAGGGAAAGGCTCCTACGAGCAGTACTTC
size: many; D: TRBD2; V: TRBV5-6; J: TRBJ2-3; CDR3: CASSLDREGDTQYF; DNA: TGTGCCAGCAGCTTGGATAGGGAGGGAGATACGCAGTATTTT
size: many; D: .; V: TRBV2; J: TRBJ2-5; CDR3: CASREGTQYF; DNA: TGTGCCAGCAGGGAGGGGACCCAGTACTTC
size: many; D: .; V: TRBV29-1; J: TRBJ2-7; CDR3: CSVAALQGTSEQYF; DNA: TGCAGCGTTGCCGCCCTGCAGGGGACAAGCGAGCAGTACTTC
size: many; D: TRBD2; V: TRBV12-3/TRBV12-4; J: TRBJ2-2; CDR3: CASSPPSGGNTGELFF; DNA: TGTGCCAGCAGTCCACCTAGCGGGGGGAACACCGGGGAGCTGTTTTTT
size: many; D: .; V: TRBV3-1; J: TRBJ2-1; CDR3: CASSQKGGANEQFF; DNA: TGTGCCAGCAGCCAAAAGGGGGGAGCGAATGAGCAGTTCTTC
size: many; D: .; V: TRBV20-1; J: TRBJ1-1; CDR3: CSARRQPYTEAFF; DNA: TGCAGTGCTAGACGACAGCCGTACACTGAAGCTTTCTTT
size: many; D: TRBD1; V: TRBV10-3; J: TRBJ1-1; CDR3: CAISGKTGDVAEAFF; DNA: TGTGCCATCAGTGGGAAGACAGGGGACGTAGCTGAAGCTTTCTTT
size: many; D: .; V: TRBV10-2; J: TRBJ2-6; CDR3: CASSDRGGSGANVLTF; DNA: TGCGCCAGCAGTGACAGGGGGGGCTCTGGGGCCAACGTCCTGACTTTC
size: many; D: TRBD1; V: TRBV20-1; J: TRBJ2-4; CDR3: CSASGTAPLAKNIQYF; DNA: TGCAGTGCTAGCGGGACAGCACCTCTAGCCAAAAACATTCAGTACTTC
size: many; D: .; V: TRBV12-5; J: TRBJ2-3; CDR3: CASGPLVGDTQYF; DNA: TGTGCTAGTGGTCCTCTGGTTGGTGATACGCAGTATTTT
size: many; D: .; V: TRBV5-1; J: TRBJ2-7; CDR3: CASSPGDGTYEQYF; DNA: TGCGCCAGCAGCCCGGGGGACGGAACATACGAGCAGTACTTC
size: many; D: .; V: TRBV5-1; J: TRBJ2-1; CDR3: CASSPEGFRQEFF; DNA: TGCGCCAGCAGCCCGGAAGGATTTCGTCAGGAGTTCTTC
size: many; D: .; V: TRBV5-1; J: TRBJ2-3; CDR3: CASSPGGGASDTQYF; DNA: TGCGCCAGCAGCCCCGGAGGAGGGGCATCGGATACGCAGTATTTT
size: many; D: .; V: TRBV7-9; J: TRBJ1-4; CDR3: CASSSDGLKGSKLFF; DNA: TGTGCCAGCAGCTCCGACGGACTTAAGGGGAGCAAACTGTTTTTT
size: many; D: .; V: TRBV6-2/TRBV6-3; J: TRBJ2-1; CDR3: CASSYGSSASYNEQFF; DNA: TGTGCCAGCAGTTACGGGTCTAGCGCATCCTACAATGAGCAGTTCTTC